Detailed here is one T cell receptor beta chain. Its antigen is undetermined. This entry belongs to a study of CD4 T cells in relation to SARS-CoV-2 and coronaviruses. Study as a whole: TCR beta CDR3s were sequenced after approximately ten-day antigen culture of PBMCs. No peptide or an HIV-1 Nef peptide pool served as negative control.

Repertoires were generated with immunoSEQ multiplex PCR, while TCRdb's copy carries only in-frame clones and drops some. The repertoire holds roughly 28,000 clones, with around 67% as singletons. CD4+ T cells from unexposed donors were obtained before the COVID-19 pandemic (2011-2018). The cells were cultured for under twelve days before CD4+ T cells were isolated. Cultures received half-medium IL-2 refreshes on days 3 and 7. The CDR3 contains 17 residues. Per the germline V gene, CDR1 is SGHTA and CDR2 is FQGNSA. V shed 5 bases and J shed 1 base, with 18 bases lying between them. The receptor was derived from a human donor in good health. Sequenced input: CD4+ T cells from PBMCs, cultured in vitro. The chain combines TRBV7-2 with TRBJ2-4, with D possibly matching TRBD2 (5 bases). DNA for the CDR3: TGTGCCAGCAGCACTACCGAAGGAGGTGAGGCCAAAAACATTCAGTACTTC. Amino acids: CASSTTEGGEAKNIQYF.